This T cell receptor (beta chain) was sequenced during a study of blood T cell repertoires in COVID-19. Using immunoSEQ multiplex PCR, the repertoire was profiled, and TCRdb retains in-frame clones only, with some absent. The table lists 250,000 to 300,000 clones, 65% to 90% of them singletons. The length of the CDR3 is 15 residues. J lost 2 bases, V lost 5 bases, and 8 bases had no gene match. Looked up from germline, CDR1 is LNHDA and CDR2 is SQIVND (reference sequence). The specimen was peripheral blood. This rearrangement joins TRBV19 to TRBJ2-5, with 7 nucleotides matching TRBD1. This clonotype was sampled from a woman aged 55-70 years with active or convalescent COVID-19. The CDR3 loop is CASSPTGLWQETQYF. Written as DNA, the CDR3 is TGTGCCAGTAGTCCGACAGGGTTGTGGCAAGAGACCCAGTACTTC.